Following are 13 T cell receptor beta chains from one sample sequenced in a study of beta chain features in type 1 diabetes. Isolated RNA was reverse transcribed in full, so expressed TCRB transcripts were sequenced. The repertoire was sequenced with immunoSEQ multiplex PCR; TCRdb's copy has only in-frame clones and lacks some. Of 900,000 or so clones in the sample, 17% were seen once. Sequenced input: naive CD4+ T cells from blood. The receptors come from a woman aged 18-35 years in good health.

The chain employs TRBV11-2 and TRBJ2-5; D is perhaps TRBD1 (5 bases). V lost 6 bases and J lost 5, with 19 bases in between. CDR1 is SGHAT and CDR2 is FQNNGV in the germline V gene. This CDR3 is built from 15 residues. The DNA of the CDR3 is TGTGCCAGCAGGCTGGAAGGCGGCAAGGGGGAGACCCAGTACTTC. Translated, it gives CASRLEGGKGETQYF.

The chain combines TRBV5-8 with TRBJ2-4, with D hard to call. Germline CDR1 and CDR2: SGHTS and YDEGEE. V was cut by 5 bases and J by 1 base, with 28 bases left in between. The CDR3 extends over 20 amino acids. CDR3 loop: CASSRARTHGREWAKNIQYF. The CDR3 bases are TGTGCCAGCAGTCGCGCTAGGACGCACGGCCGAGAGTGGGCCAAAAACATTCAGTACTTC.

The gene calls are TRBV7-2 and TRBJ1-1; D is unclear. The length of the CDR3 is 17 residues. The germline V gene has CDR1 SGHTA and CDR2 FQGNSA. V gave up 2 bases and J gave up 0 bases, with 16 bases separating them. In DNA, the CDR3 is TGTGCCAGCAGCTTATTCGGAGGAGCACGGATGAACACTGAAGCTTTCTTT. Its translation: CASSLFGGARMNTEAFF.

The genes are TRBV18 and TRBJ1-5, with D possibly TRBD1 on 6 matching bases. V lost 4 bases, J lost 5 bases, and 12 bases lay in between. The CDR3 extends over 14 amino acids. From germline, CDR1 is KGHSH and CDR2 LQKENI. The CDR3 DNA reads TGTGCCAGCTCACGATTGGGGGCCGATCAGCCCCAGCATTTT. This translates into CASSRLGADQPQHF.

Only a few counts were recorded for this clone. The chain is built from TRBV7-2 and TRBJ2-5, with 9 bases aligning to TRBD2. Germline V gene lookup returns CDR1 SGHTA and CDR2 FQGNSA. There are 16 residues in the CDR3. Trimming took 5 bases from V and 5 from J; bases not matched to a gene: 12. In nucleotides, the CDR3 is TGTGCCAGCAGCCAAGATCGGAAGCTAGCGGGGGAGACCCAGTACTTC. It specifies CASSQDRKLAGETQYF.

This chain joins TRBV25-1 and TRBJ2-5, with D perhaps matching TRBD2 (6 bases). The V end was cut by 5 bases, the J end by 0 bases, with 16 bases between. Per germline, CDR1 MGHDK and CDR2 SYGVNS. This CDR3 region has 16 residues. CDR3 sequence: CASSNPRRDYQETQYF. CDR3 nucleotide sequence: TGTGCCAGCAGTAACCCTCGCCGGGACTACCAAGAGACCCAGTACTTC.

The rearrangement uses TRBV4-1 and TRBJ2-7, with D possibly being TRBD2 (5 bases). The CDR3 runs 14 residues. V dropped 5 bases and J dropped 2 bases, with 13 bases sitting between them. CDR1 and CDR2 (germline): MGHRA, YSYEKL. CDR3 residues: CASSKNLEAYEQYF. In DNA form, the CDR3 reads TGCGCCAGCAGCAAAAACTTGGAGGCCTACGAGCAGTACTTC.

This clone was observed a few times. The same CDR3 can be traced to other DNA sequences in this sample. This CDR3 reads CASSPPGQGTYEQYF. The CDR3 bases are TGTGCCAGCAGTCCTCCGGGACAGGGTACCTACGAGCAGTACTTC. The chain combines TRBV28 with TRBJ2-7, with TRBD1 identical over 9 bases. Trimming removed 5 bases from V and 2 bases from J; junction bases left unmatched: 7. Per germline, CDR1 MDHEN and CDR2 SYDVKM. CDR3 length equals 15 residues.

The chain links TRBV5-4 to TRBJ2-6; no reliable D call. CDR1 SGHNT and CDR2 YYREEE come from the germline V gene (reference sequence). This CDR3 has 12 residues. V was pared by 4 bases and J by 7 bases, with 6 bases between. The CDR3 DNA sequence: TGTGCCAGCAGCGCGGACGCCAACGTCCTGACTTTC. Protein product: CASSADANVLTF.

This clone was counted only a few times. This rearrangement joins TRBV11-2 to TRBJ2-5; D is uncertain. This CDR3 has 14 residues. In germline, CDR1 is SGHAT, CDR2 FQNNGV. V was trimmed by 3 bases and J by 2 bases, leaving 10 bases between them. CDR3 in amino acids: CASSLLSIQETQYF. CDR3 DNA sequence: TGTGCCAGCAGCTTGTTATCGATACAAGAGACCCAGTACTTC.

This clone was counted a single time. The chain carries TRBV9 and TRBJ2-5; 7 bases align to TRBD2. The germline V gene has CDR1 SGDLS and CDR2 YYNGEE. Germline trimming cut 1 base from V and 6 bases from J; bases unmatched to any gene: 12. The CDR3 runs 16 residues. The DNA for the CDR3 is TGTGCCAGCAGCGTATCCCCGGGAGGTGGTTATCAGACCCAGTACTTC. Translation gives CASSVSPGGGYQTQYF.

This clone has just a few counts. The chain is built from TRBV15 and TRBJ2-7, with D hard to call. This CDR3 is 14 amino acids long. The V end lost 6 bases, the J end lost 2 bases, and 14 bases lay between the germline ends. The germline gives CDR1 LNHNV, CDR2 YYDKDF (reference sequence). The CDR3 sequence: CATSPGKITYEQYF. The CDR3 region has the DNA TGTGCCACCAGTCCGGGTAAGATCACCTACGAGCAGTACTTC.

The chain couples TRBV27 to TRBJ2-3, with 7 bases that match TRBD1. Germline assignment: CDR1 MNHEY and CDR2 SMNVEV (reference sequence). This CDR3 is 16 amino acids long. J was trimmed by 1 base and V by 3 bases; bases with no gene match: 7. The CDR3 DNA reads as TGTGCCAGCAGTTTCCCATCAGGGACAGGCACAGATACGCAGTATTTT. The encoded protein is CASSFPSGTGTDTQYF.